These 3 T cell receptor beta chains were all obtained from the same sample, sequenced in a study of metastatic and nonmetastatic thyroid tumors. Not a single patient had been given any form of treatment at any point before undergoing thyroid surgery. Through MiXCR, TCRdb re-clonotyped the PCR reads. The data show about 31,000 clones, approximately 19% seen once. The sequencing input was blood. These TCRs come from a female donor with papillary thyroid cancer or a benign thyroid nodule (not recorded which). Some clones in this sample may be carry-over from other donors' samples.

In its sample, this clone was seen a few times. The genes are TRBV6-5 and TRBJ2-7, with TRBD2 matching over 13 bases. The CDR3 loop spans 18 amino acids. V lost 4 bases to trimming and J lost 0 bases; unmatched junction nucleotides: 9. Germline V CDR1 and CDR2: MNHEY, SVGAGI. In DNA, the CDR3 is TGTGCCAGCAGTTCGACTAGCGGGGGGCTCGTAAGCTCCTACGAGCAGTACTTC. This sequence encodes CASSSTSGGLVSSYEQYF.

This clone was detected many times. This chain links TRBV20-1 with TRBJ2-1; D is ambiguous. The CDR3 contains 12 residues. Trimming took 2 bases from V and 5 from J, leaving 7 bases between them. Germline V gene sequence: CDR1 DFQATT, CDR2 SNEGSKA (reference sequence). CDR3 bases: TGCAGTGCTAGAAGGCAGAACAATGAGCAGTTCTTC. Its translation: CSARRQNNEQFF.

This clone occurred a few times. The chain recombines TRBV24-1 with TRBJ2-7; D may be TRBD2 (6 bases). The CDR3 has 15 residues. The V gene's germline CDR1 is KGHDR and CDR2 SFDVKD. The V and J ends lost 2 bases and 2 bases respectively, with 12 bases between them. In DNA, the CDR3 is TGTGCCACCAGTGATTCGCGGGACGGTACCTACGAGCAGTACTTC. This sequence encodes CATSDSRDGTYEQYF.